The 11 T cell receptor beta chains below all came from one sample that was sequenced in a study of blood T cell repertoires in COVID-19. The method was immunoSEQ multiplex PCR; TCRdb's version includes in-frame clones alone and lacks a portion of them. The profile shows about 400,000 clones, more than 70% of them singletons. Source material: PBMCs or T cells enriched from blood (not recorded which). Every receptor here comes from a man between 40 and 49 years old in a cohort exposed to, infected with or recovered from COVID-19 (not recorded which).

The CDR3 DNA follows: TGTGCCAGCAGGGGGAAAGACGGGACTAGCGGGAGGTACCAAGAGACCCAGTACTTC. Amino acid sequence: CASRGKDGTSGRYQETQYF. The genes are TRBV2 and TRBJ2-5; 15 nucleotides match TRBD2. The length of the CDR3 is 19 residues. The germline CDR1 and CDR2 sequences are SNHLY and FYNNEI. With V trimmed by 6 bases and J by 0 bases, 11 bases remained unmatched.

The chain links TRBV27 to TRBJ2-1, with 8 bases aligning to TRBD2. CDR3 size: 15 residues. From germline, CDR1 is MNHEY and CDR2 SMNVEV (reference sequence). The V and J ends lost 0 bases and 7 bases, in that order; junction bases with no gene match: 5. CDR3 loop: CASSLSSGRLNEQFF. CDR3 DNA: TGTGCCAGCAGTTTATCGAGCGGGAGATTAAATGAGCAGTTCTTC.

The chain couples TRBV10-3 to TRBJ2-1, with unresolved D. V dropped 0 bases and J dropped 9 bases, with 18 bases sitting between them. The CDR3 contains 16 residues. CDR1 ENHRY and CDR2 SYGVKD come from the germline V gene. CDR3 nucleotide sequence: TGTGCCATCAGTGAGTCTACTACATCGAAACTTGGTGAGCAGTTCTTC. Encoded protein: CAISESTTSKLGEQFF.

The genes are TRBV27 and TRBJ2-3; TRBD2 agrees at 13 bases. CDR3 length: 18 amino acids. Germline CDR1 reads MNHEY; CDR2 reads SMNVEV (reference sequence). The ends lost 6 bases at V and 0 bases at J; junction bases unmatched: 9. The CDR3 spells CASSKGTSGDPSTDTQYF. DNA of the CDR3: TGTGCCAGCAGCAAAGGGACTAGCGGGGATCCTAGCACAGATACGCAGTATTTT.

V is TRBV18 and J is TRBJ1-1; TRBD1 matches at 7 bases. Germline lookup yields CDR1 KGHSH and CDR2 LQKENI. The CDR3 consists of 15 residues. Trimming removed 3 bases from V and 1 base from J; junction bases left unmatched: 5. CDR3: CASSPRGLANTEAFF. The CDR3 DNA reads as TGTGCCAGCTCACCCAGGGGGTTAGCGAACACTGAAGCTTTCTTT.

CDR3 nucleotide sequence: TGTGCCAGCAGCTTAGAGGGGCCCGCGAATCTGAGACTGTTTTTT. The encoded protein is CASSLEGPANLRLFF. The J gene is TRBJ1-4, the V gene TRBV7-2; tentative D call: TRBD1 (5 bases). The CDR3 has 15 amino acids. Germline V gene data show CDR1 as SGHTA and CDR2 as FQGNSA. The V and J ends lost 1 base and 13 bases respectively, with 19 bases between them.

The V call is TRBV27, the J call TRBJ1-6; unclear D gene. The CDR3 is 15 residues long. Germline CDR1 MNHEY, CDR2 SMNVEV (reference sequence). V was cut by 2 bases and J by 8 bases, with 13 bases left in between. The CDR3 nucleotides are TGTGCCAGCAGTTTAAGGGCTTCCGGGGATTCACCCCTCCACTTT. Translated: CASSLRASGDSPLHF.

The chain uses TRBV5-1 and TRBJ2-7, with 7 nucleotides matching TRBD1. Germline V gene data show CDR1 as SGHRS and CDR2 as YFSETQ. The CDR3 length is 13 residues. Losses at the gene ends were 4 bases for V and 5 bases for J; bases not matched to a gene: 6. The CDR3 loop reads CASSAQGSDEQYF. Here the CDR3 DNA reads TGCGCCAGCAGCGCACAGGGGTCCGACGAGCAGTACTTC.

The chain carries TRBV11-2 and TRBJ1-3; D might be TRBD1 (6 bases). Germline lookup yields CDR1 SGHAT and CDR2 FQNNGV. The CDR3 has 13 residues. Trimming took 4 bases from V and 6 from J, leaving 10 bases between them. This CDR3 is CASSSGQTNTIYF. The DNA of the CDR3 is TGTGCCAGCAGCTCCGGACAGACAAACACCATATATTTT.

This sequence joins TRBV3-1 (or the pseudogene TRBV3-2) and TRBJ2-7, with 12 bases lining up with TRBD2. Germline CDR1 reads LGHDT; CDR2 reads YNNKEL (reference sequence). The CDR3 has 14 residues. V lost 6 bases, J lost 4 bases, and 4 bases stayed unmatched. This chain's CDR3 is CASSYGTSGYEQYF. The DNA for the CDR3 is TGTGCCAGCAGTTACGGGACTAGCGGGTACGAGCAGTACTTC.

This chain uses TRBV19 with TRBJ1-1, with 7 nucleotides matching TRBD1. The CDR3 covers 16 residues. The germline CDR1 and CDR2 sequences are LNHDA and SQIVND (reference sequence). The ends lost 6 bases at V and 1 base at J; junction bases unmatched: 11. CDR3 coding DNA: TGTGCCAGTAGCAATGAGGGAAGGGGGCCGAACACTGAAGCTTTCTTT. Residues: CASSNEGRGPNTEAFF.